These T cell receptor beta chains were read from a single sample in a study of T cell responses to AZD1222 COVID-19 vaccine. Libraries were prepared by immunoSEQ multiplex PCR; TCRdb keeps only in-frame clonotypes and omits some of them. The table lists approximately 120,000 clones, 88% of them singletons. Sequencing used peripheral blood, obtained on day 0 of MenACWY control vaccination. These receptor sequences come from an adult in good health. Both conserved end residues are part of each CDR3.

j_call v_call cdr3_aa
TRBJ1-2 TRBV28 CASMVTDTYGYTF
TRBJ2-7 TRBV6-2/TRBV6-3 CASSADSYSSYEQYF
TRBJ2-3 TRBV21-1 CASSSFRHLSTDTQYF
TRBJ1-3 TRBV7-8 CASSLERWQGGRSGNTIYF
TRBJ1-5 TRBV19 CASSILGNQPQHF
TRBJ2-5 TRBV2 CASSEPTGGAETQYF
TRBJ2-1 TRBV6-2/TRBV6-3 CASNPRGDSYNEQFF
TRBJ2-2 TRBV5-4 CASSLQRGAFTGELFF
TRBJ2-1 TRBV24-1 CATSDLLAFEQFF
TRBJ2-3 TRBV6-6 CASSPGVFSDTQYF
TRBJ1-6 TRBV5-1 CASSPGTGNNSPLHF
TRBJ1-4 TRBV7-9 CASRLAVGEKLFF
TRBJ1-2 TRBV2 CASSPGVGSDGYTF
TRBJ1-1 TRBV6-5 CASSYGGGTEAFF
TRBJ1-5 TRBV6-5 CASSYGVDQPQHF